The present entry profiles one T cell receptor beta chain with its context. Measured with immunoSEQ multiplex PCR; TCRdb has only the in-frame clones, and not every one. The sample holds 45,000 to 55,000 clones, 94% seen once. The V and J ends lost 6 bases and 3 bases, in that order; junction bases with no gene match: 4. The germline gives CDR1 MNHEY, CDR2 SVGAGI. This CDR3 has 13 amino acids. This record belongs to a study of T cell changes during pregnancy in multiple sclerosis. The sample consisted of CD8+ T cells from peripheral blood mononuclear cells, taken before pregnancy. The chain carries TRBV6-5 and TRBJ2-7; 8 bases map to TRBD1. This TCR derives from a female donor with multiple sclerosis, enrolled in a pregnancy study. DNA of the CDR3: TGTGCCAGCAGCCTGGACAGGGACTACGAGCAGTACTTC. Amino acid sequence: CASSLDRDYEQYF.